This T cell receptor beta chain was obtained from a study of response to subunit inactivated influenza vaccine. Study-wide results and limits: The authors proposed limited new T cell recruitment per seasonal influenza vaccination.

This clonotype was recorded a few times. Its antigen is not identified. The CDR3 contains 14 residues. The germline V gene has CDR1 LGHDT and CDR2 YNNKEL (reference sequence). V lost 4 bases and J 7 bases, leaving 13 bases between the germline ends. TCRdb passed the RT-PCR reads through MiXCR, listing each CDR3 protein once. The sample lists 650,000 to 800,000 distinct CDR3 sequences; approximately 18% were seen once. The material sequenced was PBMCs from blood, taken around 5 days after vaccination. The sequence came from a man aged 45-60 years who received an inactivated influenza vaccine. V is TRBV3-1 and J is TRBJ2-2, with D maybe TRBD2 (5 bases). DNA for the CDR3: TGTGCCAGCAGCCTTCGGACGGAGGTCGGGGAGCTGTTTTTT. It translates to CASSLRTEVGELFF.